This is a list of T cell receptor beta chains from one sample in a study of blood T cell repertoires in COVID-19. Profiling relied on immunoSEQ multiplex PCR, and the TCRdb table lists in-frame clones only, not all of them. Here the sample spans 99,000 or so clones, more than 80% being singletons. Sequencing used peripheral blood. All receptors come from a woman between 65 and 79 years old with acute or convalescent COVID-19. CDR3s include the opening cysteine and the closing phenylalanine or tryptophan. Fields, in order: CDR3 protein, CDR3 DNA, D gene, clone size, V gene, J gene. A D gene is named only where the DNA matches it firmly. Size tells how often a clone was seen (once, few, many) or the class of an expanded clone, and some rows leave it out.

CASSPGQGGSEKLFF,TGTGCCAGCAGCCCAGGACAGGGAGGGTCAGAAAAACTGTTTTTT,TRBD1,NA,TRBV28,TRBJ1-4
CASSRTGNEQFF,TGTGCCAGCAGTCGGACAGGCAATGAGCAGTTCTTC,TRBD1,NA,TRBV6-5,TRBJ2-1
CASSFGLQRTDTQYF,TGCGCCAGCAGCTTTGGACTACAACGCACAGATACGCAGTATTTT,NA,NA,TRBV5-1,TRBJ2-3
CASTLSGRQNTEAFF,TGTGCCAGCACCCTCAGCGGACGGCAGAACACTGAAGCTTTCTTT,NA,NA,TRBV6-5,TRBJ1-1
CASSGPTGANTGELFF,TGTGCCAGCAGCGGCCCGACAGGGGCGAACACCGGGGAGCTGTTTTTT,TRBD1,NA,TRBV7-3,TRBJ2-2
CASIPSYEIFSTDTQYF,TGTGCCAGTATCCCCAGTTATGAAATCTTTAGCACAGATACGCAGTATTTT,NA,NA,TRBV19,TRBJ2-3
CASSLVGQGKKEAFF,TGTGCCAGCAGCTTGGTAGGACAGGGAAAGAAAGAAGCTTTCTTT,TRBD1,NA,TRBV5-6,TRBJ1-1
CASSPPRGGAETQYF,TGTGCCAGCAGCCCCCCGCGGGGGGGCGCAGAGACCCAGTACTTC,TRBD2,NA,TRBV6-6,TRBJ2-5
CASSIWLEGETQYF,TGTGCCAGTAGTATCTGGCTGGAGGGGGAGACCCAGTACTTC,NA,NA,TRBV19,TRBJ2-5
CASSQDELYSPLHF,TGCGCCAGCAGCCAAGATGAACTCTATTCACCCCTCCACTTT,NA,NA,TRBV4-3,TRBJ1-6
CATSSGLTHEQYF,TGTGCCACCAGCAGCGGACTAACCCACGAGCAGTACTTC,NA,NA,TRBV15,TRBJ2-7
CASSFHLAVLTYEQYF,TGTGCCAGCAGTTTCCACCTAGCGGTCCTTACCTACGAGCAGTACTTC,TRBD2,NA,TRBV28,TRBJ2-7
CASSLGGPDYEQYF,TGTGCCAGCAGCTTAGGGGGGCCTGACTACGAGCAGTACTTC,NA,NA,TRBV7-2,TRBJ2-7
CASSIRREAGVGETQYF,TGTGCCAGTAGTATTCGGCGTGAGGCGGGAGTAGGGGAGACCCAGTACTTC,TRBD2,NA,TRBV19,TRBJ2-5
CASSFSPRVSGNTIYF,TGTGCCAGCAGTTTCTCCCCCAGGGTATCTGGAAACACCATATATTTT,NA,NA,TRBV27,TRBJ1-3
CASSPNPLRGGGAGGELFF,TGCGCCAGCAGCCCCAACCCCTTAAGGGGCGGGGGGGCAGGCGGGGAGCTGTTTTTT,TRBD2,NA,TRBV5-1,TRBJ2-2
CASSLPIGGGYTF,TGTGCCAGCAGTTTACCCATAGGGGGAGGCTACACCTTC,NA,once,TRBV28,TRBJ1-2
CASSLASGFETQYF,TGTGCCAGCAGCTTAGCGAGCGGGTTCGAGACCCAGTACTTC,NA,NA,TRBV7-2,TRBJ2-5
CASSFQGVAEAFF,TGTGCCAGCAGCTTTCAAGGGGTTGCTGAAGCTTTCTTT,NA,NA,TRBV5-4,TRBJ1-1
CASSPGGGQGPYEQYF,TGTGCCAGTAGTCCTGGGGGCGGACAGGGGCCCTACGAGCAGTACTTC,TRBD1,NA,TRBV19,TRBJ2-7
CASSHFANEQYF,TGTGCCAGCAGCCACTTCGCTAACGAGCAGTACTTC,NA,NA,TRBV3-1/TRBV3-2,TRBJ2-7
CASSRGGYNEQFF,TGCGCCAGCAGCCGCGGTGGGTACAATGAGCAGTTCTTC,NA,NA,TRBV5-1,TRBJ2-1
CASSASTSTNSPLHF,TGTGCCAGCAGCGCGTCGACATCTACTAATTCACCCCTCCACTTT,NA,NA,TRBV2,TRBJ1-6
CASSPRGWGPKGTEAFF,TGTGCCAGCAGCCCCCGTGGGTGGGGCCCAAAGGGCACTGAAGCTTTCTTT,NA,NA,TRBV21-1,TRBJ1-1
CASSVRGLRSGNTIYF,TGTGCCAGTAGTGTCAGGGGCCTGCGCTCTGGAAACACCATATATTTT,NA,many,TRBV19,TRBJ1-3
CASSLTSGGSTDTQYF,TGTGCCAGCAGCCTTACTAGCGGGGGAAGCACAGATACGCAGTATTTT,TRBD2,NA,TRBV6-6,TRBJ2-3
CASSIGAGGVTYEQYF,TGTGCCAGTAGTATAGGGGCCGGGGGAGTGACCTACGAGCAGTACTTC,NA,NA,TRBV19,TRBJ2-7
CASTPEGAIRREAFF,TGTGCCAGCACCCCGGAAGGGGCCATCCGAAGGGAAGCTTTCTTT,NA,NA,TRBV2,TRBJ1-1
CAWSVGLRDPAYGYTF,TGTGCCTGGAGTGTGGGTTTGCGGGACCCGGCGTATGGCTACACCTTC,NA,NA,TRBV30,TRBJ1-2
CASSFPPGGSAKGSSYEQYF,TGTGCCAGCAGCTTCCCTCCTGGAGGTAGCGCGAAGGGAAGCTCCTACGAGCAGTACTTC,NA,NA,TRBV5-4,TRBJ2-7
CASSLTPGDYGYTF,TGTGCCAGCAGCTTAACCCCAGGGGATTATGGCTACACCTTC,NA,NA,TRBV7-2,TRBJ1-2
CASSQGTGKQPQHF,TGTGCCAGCAGCCAAGGGACAGGGAAACAGCCCCAGCATTTT,TRBD1,NA,TRBV3-1/TRBV3-2,TRBJ1-5
CASSFPAGLSTDTQYF,TGTGCCAGTAGCTTTCCAGCGGGACTTAGCACAGATACGCAGTATTTT,TRBD2,NA,TRBV19,TRBJ2-3
CASSMQVSNYGYTF,TGTGCCAGTAGTATGCAGGTCTCTAACTATGGCTACACCTTC,NA,few,TRBV19,TRBJ1-2
CASSDDQGNTEAFF,TGCGCCAGCAGTGACGACCAGGGGAACACTGAAGCTTTCTTT,NA,NA,TRBV10-1,TRBJ1-1
CASGEGAATEAFF,TGCGCCAGCGGTGAAGGGGCCGCCACTGAAGCTTTCTTT,NA,few,TRBV5-1,TRBJ1-1
CASSQRRRDYGYTF,TGTGCCAGCAGCCAACGGAGGCGGGACTATGGCTACACCTTC,NA,NA,TRBV3-1/TRBV3-2,TRBJ1-2
CASSLRSGRSYNEQFF,TGTGCCAGTAGTCTTCGGAGCGGGCGCTCCTACAATGAGCAGTTCTTC,NA,NA,TRBV19,TRBJ2-1
CASSVLSGANVLTF,TGTGCCAGCAGTGTCCTCTCTGGGGCCAACGTCCTGACTTTC,NA,NA,TRBV9,TRBJ2-6
CASRMDREDTGELFF,TGTGCCAGCAGAATGGACAGGGAGGACACCGGGGAGCTGTTTTTT,TRBD1,NA,TRBV7-6,TRBJ2-2